The source of this T cell receptor (beta chain) is a study of early T cells in non-severe SARS-CoV-2 infection. The CDR3 runs 12 residues. The germline V and J ends were trimmed by 3 bases and 3 bases, with 5 bases remaining between them. Germline-derived CDR1 and CDR2 are KGHSH and LQKENI. Unique molecular identifiers were affixed to single, distinct cDNA molecules. TCRdb itself ran the 5' RACE reads through MiXCR, one entry per CDR3 protein. The profile shows approximately 83,000 distinct CDR3 sequences, more than 13% of them singletons. This clonotype was observed a few times. The sequenced sample was whole blood. This chain links TRBV18 with TRBJ1-1; D gene uncertain. The sequence was obtained from an adult who was a healthcare worker with PCR-confirmed SARS-CoV-2 infection or an uninfected control (not recorded which). This CDR3 reads CASSPPYTEAFF. CDR3 coding DNA: TGTGCCAGCTCACCTCCTTACACTGAAGCTTTCTTT.